Below are 30 T cell receptor beta chains sequenced from a single sample in a study of shared clonotypes between healthy human individuals. Only CD45RO-negative cells positively selected for CCR7 counted as naive CD8 cells, so terminally differentiated effector memory CD45RA+ cells were excluded. The repertoire was sequenced with immunoSEQ multiplex PCR; TCRdb's copy has only in-frame clones and lacks some. Among 800,000 to 950,000 clones listed, approximately 97% were seen once. Source material: naive CD8+ T cells sorted from blood. The receptor source for this set is a young man in good health.

The chain carries TRBV7-2 and TRBJ2-3; TRBD2 aligns across 13 bases. This CDR3 is built from 19 residues. The germline gives CDR1 SGHTA, CDR2 FQGNSA. The V and J ends lost 1 base and 1 base, in that order; junction bases with no gene match: 8. CDR3 sequence: CASSLVLFGLAGGTDTQYF. CDR3 DNA: TGTGCCAGCAGCTTAGTGTTATTCGGACTAGCGGGAGGCACAGATACGCAGTATTTT.

V is TRBV9 and J is TRBJ2-7, with TRBD2 matching 11 bases. CDR1 SGDLS and CDR2 YYNGEE come from the germline V gene. The junction had 5 bases not matched to a gene; V was cut back by 3 bases and J by 3 bases. The CDR3 contains 15 residues. The CDR3 nucleotides are TGTGCCAGCAGCGCAGCCGGGACTAGCGGCTACGAGCAGTACTTC. It encodes CASSAAGTSGYEQYF.

The J gene is TRBJ2-4, the V gene TRBV7-9, with TRBD2 as a possible D gene (6 bases). The germline V and J ends were trimmed by 5 bases and 0 bases, with 14 bases remaining between them. CDR3 length equals 16 residues. Germline CDR1 and CDR2: SEHNR and FQNEAQ (reference sequence). The CDR3 coding sequence is TGTGCCAGCAGCCTGATCGGGGGTTTAGCCAAAAACATTCAGTACTTC. Translated, it gives CASSLIGGLAKNIQYF.

The CDR3 DNA reads TGCGCCAGCAGCTCGGGACAGGGAAGGGAAAAACTGTTTTTT. Translation gives CASSSGQGREKLFF. The V call is TRBV5-1, the J call TRBJ1-4; TRBD1 aligns across 9 bases. The V gene end was trimmed by 3 bases and the J gene end by 8 bases; junction bases not matched to a gene: 5. This CDR3 is 14 amino acids long. Germline loops: CDR1 SGHRS, CDR2 YFSETQ.

This CDR3 reads CASTLGSEHSTDTQYF. The CDR3 DNA follows: TGTGCCAGCACGCTAGGAAGTGAACACAGCACAGATACGCAGTATTTT. This chain joins TRBV11-2 and TRBJ2-3; no clear D. The CDR3 consists of 16 residues. Between the trimmed V and J ends, which lost 7 bases and 0 bases, there was a span of 17 bases. Germline CDR1 SGHAT, CDR2 FQNNGV.

The chain has TRBV11-2 and TRBJ1-4; D uncertain. CDR1 is SGHAT, CDR2 FQNNGV, per germline. This CDR3 region has 13 residues. V lost 5 bases and J 8 bases, leaving 12 bases between the germline ends. CDR3 nucleotide sequence: TGTGCCAGCAGCGCCTCGTTGGGAGAAAAACTGTTTTTT. Amino acids: CASSASLGEKLFF.

This clone was recorded only once. The chain is built from TRBV11-2 and TRBJ2-7; 14 nucleotides align to TRBD2. In germline, CDR1 is SGHAT, CDR2 FQNNGV. This CDR3 region has 16 residues. Trimming took 6 bases from V and 3 from J; bases not matched to a gene: 7. CDR3 coding DNA: TGTGCCAGCAGACGACTAGCGGGAGGGCCCGACTACGAGCAGTACTTC. As protein: CASRRLAGGPDYEQYF.

The chain joins TRBV19 to TRBJ2-7; 12 bases fit TRBD2. V shed 9 bases, J shed 3 bases, and the junction held 12 bases outside the gene matches. Germline V gene lookup returns CDR1 LNHDA and CDR2 SQIVND (reference sequence). The CDR3 loop spans 16 amino acids. The CDR3 bases are TGTGCCAGCCGTCCCGGACTAGCGGGGAACATCTACGAGCAGTACTTC. Amino acids: CASRPGLAGNIYEQYF. The variable domain in full, with the rest retrieved from reference TRBV19 and TRBJ2-7, is DGGITQSPKYLFRKEGQNVTLSCEQNLNHDAMYWYRQDPGQGLRLIYYSQIVNDFQKGDIAEGYSVSREKKESFPLTVTSAQKNPTAFYLCASRPGLAGNIYEQYFGPGTRLTVT.

This rearrangement joins TRBV4-1 to TRBJ2-1; 7 nucleotides line up with TRBD2. J gave up 9 bases and V 0 bases, and 8 bases lay outside the gene matches. Germline loops: CDR1 MGHRA, CDR2 YSYEKL. The CDR3 totals 15 residues. DNA for the CDR3: TGCGCCAGCAGCCAAGAATGGGGCGGGAGTGGTGAGCAGTTCTTC. Translated: CASSQEWGGSGEQFF.

In this sample, this clone turned up once. The J gene is TRBJ2-7, the V gene TRBV4-1, with 9 bases identical to TRBD1. The CDR3 spans 16 residues. Trimming removed 3 bases from V and 4 bases from J; junction bases left unmatched: 10. CDR1 and CDR2 (germline): MGHRA, YSYEKL. CDR3 nucleotide sequence: TGCGCCAGCAGCCAGGCCACAGGGGGCTCATGGTACGAGCAGTACTTC. This sequence encodes CASSQATGGSWYEQYF.

The chain carries TRBV9 and TRBJ2-7, with 14 positions matching TRBD2. V lost 7 bases, J lost 0 bases, and 6 bases stayed unmatched. This CDR3 is built from 16 residues. CDR1 and CDR2 (germline): SGDLS, YYNGEE. CDR3 loop: CASSGLAGATSYEQYF. DNA for the CDR3: TGTGCCAGCTCGGGACTAGCGGGGGCCACCTCCTACGAGCAGTACTTC.

This clone was picked up one time. The chain is built from TRBV5-4 and TRBJ2-5; D possibly corresponds to TRBD1 (5 bases). Germline assignment: CDR1 SGHNT and CDR2 YYREEE (reference sequence). Trimming left V 3 bases short and J 2 bases short, with 8 bases between. The CDR3 has 13 amino acids. CDR3 sequence: CASSSTEQETQYF. CDR3 bases: TGTGCCAGCAGCTCGACAGAACAAGAGACCCAGTACTTC.

The chain carries TRBV18 and TRBJ1-1; no firm D call. V lost 0 bases to trimming and J lost 4 bases, with 15 bases between them. The CDR3 is 16 residues long. CDR1 is KGHSH and CDR2 is LQKENI in the germline V gene. CDR3 sequence: CASSPPPWGTTTEAFF. The CDR3 DNA reads as TGTGCCAGCTCACCACCCCCCTGGGGAACTACCACTGAAGCTTTCTTT.

This chain links TRBV14 with TRBJ2-7; D not certain. V shed 4 bases and J shed 4 bases, with 5 bases lying between them. CDR1 and CDR2 (germline): SGHDN, FVKESK. CDR3 length: 11 residues. CDR3 residues: CASSLTYEQYF. Written as DNA, the CDR3 is TGTGCCAGCAGCCTGACTTACGAGCAGTACTTC.

The genes are TRBV5-6 and TRBJ1-1; 9 bases are shared with TRBD1. The V segment lost 4 bases and the J segment 0 bases; nucleotides outside the gene matches: 1. Germline CDR1 SGHDT, CDR2 YYEEEE. CDR3 length: 14 residues. The chain's CDR3 is CASSRTGVNTEAFF. CDR3 in DNA: TGTGCCAGCAGCCGGACAGGGGTGAACACTGAAGCTTTCTTT.

The V and J genes are TRBV5-4 and TRBJ2-2, with unresolved D. CDR3 length: 17 amino acids. V dropped 0 bases and J dropped 1 base, with 13 bases sitting between them. Germline V lookup: CDR1 SGHNT, CDR2 YYREEE (reference sequence). CDR3 residues: CASSLGSGGVNTGELFF. CDR3 DNA sequence: TGTGCCAGCAGCTTGGGGTCGGGTGGCGTGAACACCGGGGAGCTGTTTTTT.

The chain is built from TRBV29-1 and TRBJ2-7, with 9 positions matching TRBD1. The CDR3 extends over 12 amino acids. Germline CDR1 and CDR2: SQVTM and ANQGSEA. The J segment lost 3 bases and the V segment lost 4 bases, leaving 1 base of the junction unmatched. The DNA of the CDR3 is TGCAGCGTTGTGACAGGGGGCTACGAGCAGTACTTC. The encoded protein is CSVVTGGYEQYF.

This sequence joins TRBV27 and TRBJ2-7; 12 bases fit TRBD2. CDR1 and CDR2 from the germline V gene are MNHEY and SMNVEV (reference sequence). The CDR3 covers 15 residues. Trimming at V came to 6 bases and at J to 3 bases, leaving 6 bases not matched to a gene. In DNA form, the CDR3 reads TGTGCCAGCAGACTCCGGACTAGCGGGATCTACGAGCAGTACTTC. Translation: CASRLRTSGIYEQYF.

This clone is a singleton in its sample. V is TRBV4-1 and J is TRBJ2-5; 15 bases match TRBD2. The length of the CDR3 is 16 residues. Germline V CDR1 and CDR2: MGHRA, YSYEKL. J lost 5 bases, V lost 5 bases, and 6 bases had no gene match. CDR3 residues: CASSSRTSGRAETQYF. The CDR3 nucleotides read TGCGCCAGCAGCTCCCGGACTAGCGGGAGGGCGGAGACCCAGTACTTC.

The chain recombines TRBV6-6 with TRBJ2-1, with a tentative D call TRBD2 (5 bases). Looked up from germline, CDR1 is MNHNY and CDR2 is SVGAGI (reference sequence). Trimming pared 4 bases from V and 9 bases from J, leaving 13 bases between. This CDR3 is built from 13 residues. The DNA for the CDR3 is TGTGCCAGCAGTTCGATGAGGCGGGCTGAGCAGTTCTTC. As protein: CASSSMRRAEQFF.

This chain uses TRBV6-5 with TRBJ2-5; perhaps TRBD2 as D (5 bases). The CDR3 sequence is 13 residues long. Germline assignment: CDR1 MNHEY and CDR2 SVGAGI. Trimming pared 2 bases from V and 3 bases from J, leaving 7 bases between. The CDR3 nucleotides are TGTGCCAGCAGTTACGTCGGGGAAGAGACCCAGTACTTC. It translates to CASSYVGEETQYF.

A single count supports this clone. The V gene is TRBV19, the J gene TRBJ2-7; tentative D call: TRBD1 (6 bases). The germline V gene has CDR1 LNHDA and CDR2 SQIVND (reference sequence). The CDR3 is made up of 15 amino acids. V lost 4 bases, J lost 5 bases, and 18 bases lay in between. The CDR3 DNA follows: TGTGCCAGTAGTACGACAGGTTACCAGGGGAACGAGCAGTACTTC. Translated: CASSTTGYQGNEQYF.

The chain employs TRBV27 and TRBJ2-7; D may be TRBD2 (6 bases). Trimming removed 4 bases from V and 6 bases from J, with 22 bases in between. CDR1 MNHEY and CDR2 SMNVEV come from the germline V gene (reference sequence). This CDR3 spans 16 amino acids. The CDR3 DNA sequence: TGTGCCAGCAGTTCCTACCTTAGCGGCCGTTCGGGCGAGCAGTACTTC. Translated: CASSSYLSGRSGEQYF.

This chain links TRBV14 with TRBJ2-7; 10 bases agree with TRBD2. This CDR3 region has 15 residues. With 4 bases clipped from V and 4 bases from J, the junction kept 7 bases outside the gene matches. From germline, CDR1 is SGHDN and CDR2 FVKESK. The CDR3 sequence: CASSPGLARGYEQYF. Here the CDR3 DNA reads TGTGCCAGCAGCCCGGGACTAGCGAGAGGTTACGAGCAGTACTTC.

V is TRBV6-1 and J is TRBJ1-4, with D unresolved. With 7 bases removed from V and 8 bases from J, the gap between germline ends came to 17 bases. The germline gives CDR1 MNHNS, CDR2 SASEGT. The CDR3 is 14 amino acids. CDR3 amino acids: CASKVWDSEEKLFF. DNA for the CDR3: TGTGCCAGCAAGGTTTGGGATTCGGAAGAAAAACTGTTTTTT.

V and J are TRBV28 and TRBJ2-3; unclear D gene. The V and J ends lost 3 bases and 4 bases respectively, with 14 bases between them. Germline V gene sequence: CDR1 MDHEN, CDR2 SYDVKM. The CDR3 totals 15 residues. CDR3 sequence reads: CASSFLDETSDTQYF. The CDR3 DNA reads TGTGCCAGCAGTTTCCTAGATGAGACGTCAGATACGCAGTATTTT. Filled out from reference TRBV28 and TRBJ2-3, the complete variable domain reads DVKVTQSSRYLVKRTGEKVFLECVQDMDHENMFWYRQDPGLGLRLIYFSYDVKMKEKGDIPEGYSVSREKKERFSLILESASTNQTSMYLCASSFLDETSDTQYFGPGTRLTVL.

Details on this clone: Other DNA sequences in this specimen translate into the identical CDR3. This sequence joins TRBV27 and TRBJ2-7; 12 positions agree with TRBD2. CDR1 and CDR2 from the germline V gene are MNHEY and SMNVEV (reference sequence). Trimming removed 5 bases from V and 4 bases from J; junction bases left unmatched: 6. The CDR3 covers 15 residues. CDR3 DNA: TGTGCCAGCAGTCTCGGACTAGCGGGATTATACGAGCAGTACTTC. This gives the protein CASSLGLAGLYEQYF.

The rearrangement links TRBV10-3 to TRBJ2-7; possible D gene TRBD2, 6 bases. The CDR3 spans 14 residues. Per the germline V gene, CDR1 is ENHRY and CDR2 is SYGVKD. The germline V and J ends were trimmed by 3 bases and 2 bases, with 11 bases remaining between them. CDR3 protein: CAISESGVAYEQYF. In DNA form, the CDR3 reads TGTGCCATCAGTGAATCGGGGGTAGCCTACGAGCAGTACTTC.

This clone was counted once. V gene TRBV7-9 combines with J gene TRBJ2-1; D is possibly TRBD1 (5 bases). Trimming cost V 6 bases and J 7 bases, with 16 bases left between them. CDR3 size: 14 residues. Germline CDR1 SEHNR, CDR2 FQNEAQ (reference sequence). The CDR3 bases are TGTGCCAGCAGGGGGCCGGGTATTAATAATGAGCAGTTCTTC. This translates into CASRGPGINNEQFF. The full variable domain, its missing parts supplied by reference TRBV7-9 and TRBJ2-1, is DTGVSQNPRHKITKRGQNVTFRCDPISEHNRLYWYRQTLGQGPEFLTYFQNEAQLEKSRLLSDRFSAERPKGSFSTLEIQRTEQGDSAMYLCASRGPGINNEQFFGPGTRLTVL.

This clone was seen just once. The chain uses TRBV5-6 and TRBJ1-1; D possibly corresponds to TRBD1 (6 bases). CDR1 and CDR2 (germline): SGHDT, YYEEEE. This CDR3 is built from 11 residues. Trimming removed 4 bases from V and 8 bases from J, with 9 bases in between. CDR3 coding DNA: TGTGCCAGCAGCGTCGGACAGGAAGCTTTCTTT. Translation: CASSVGQEAFF.